The clone carrying this T cell receptor beta chain was recorded a few times. Its target is unknown. The entry originates in a study of identical twins. Study-wide points: Out-of-frame alpha sequences that twins shared showed excess low generation probability. Without tracking the same donors, conclusions rested on cross-sectional statistical analysis.

Between the trimmed V and J ends, which lost 1 base and 10 bases, there was a span of 9 bases. The CDR3 covers 12 residues. Germline V gene sequence: CDR1 SGDLS, CDR2 YYNGEE. MiXCR was run by TCRdb on the 5' RACE reads, yielding one entry per CDR3 protein. The repertoire includes 1.5 million to 2 million distinct CDR3 sequences, 32% of them detected once, and 0.25% to 0.3% sits in the top ten. The V call is TRBV9, the J call TRBJ2-1, with D possibly matching TRBD2 (5 bases). The sequenced sample consisted of cord blood. The receptor's source is a newborn girl in good health. The DNA for the CDR3 is TGTGCCAGCAGCGTACTTAGAGGGGAGCAGTTCTTC. This codes for CASSVLRGEQFF.